The 12 T cell receptor beta chains in this list originate from one sample, sequenced in a study of blood T cells in healthy people across ages. The authors ran a second PCR of roughly 6 to 12 cycles using a sample-barcoded 5' primer and a J-beta primer mix. Via MiXCR, TCRdb re-called the 5' RACE reads, giving one row per CDR3 protein. This sample has 800,000 to 1,000,000 distinct CDR3 sequences, with roughly 52% found just once. The sample consisted of blood. These receptor sequences come from a man aged 25-40 years in good health.

V is TRBV5-1 and J is TRBJ2-1; D might be TRBD1 (5 bases). The germline gives CDR1 SGHRS, CDR2 YFSETQ. This CDR3 has 15 residues. Trimming left V 1 base short and J 4 bases short, with 12 bases between. The CDR3 protein is CASSLFTGIYNEQFF. CDR3 nucleotides: TGCGCCAGCAGCTTGTTTACAGGAATATACAATGAGCAGTTCTTC.

In its sample, this clonotype was seen many times. The chain joins TRBV18 to TRBJ1-4, with D perhaps TRBD1 (6 bases). Germline V CDR1 and CDR2: KGHSH, LQKENI. The CDR3 loop spans 13 amino acids. V was shortened by 6 bases and J by 6 bases, with 11 bases between the two germline ends. CDR3 DNA sequence: TGTGCCAGCTCTCCGCGACAGGATGAAAAACTGTTTTTT. Encoded protein: CASSPRQDEKLFF.

V and J are TRBV7-8 and TRBJ2-5; D is unresolved. V gave up 1 base and J gave up 2 bases, with 11 bases separating them. In germline, CDR1 is SGHVS, CDR2 FQNEAQ. The CDR3 has 15 amino acids. The CDR3 loop is CASSLVSVGQETQYF. The CDR3 nucleotides read TGTGCCAGCAGCTTAGTTTCCGTGGGGCAAGAGACCCAGTACTTC.

J is TRBJ1-2 and V is TRBV5-1; 8 positions match TRBD1. Germline values: CDR1 SGHRS, CDR2 YFSETQ. The CDR3 loop spans 18 amino acids. The V and J ends lost 4 bases and 3 bases, in that order; junction bases with no gene match: 17. In nucleotides, the CDR3 is TGCGCCAGCAGCCCTGGGGGGAGCCGACAGGGGACCCACTATGGCTACACCTTC. Translation: CASSPGGSRQGTHYGYTF.

This chain uses TRBV2 with TRBJ2-5; 7 bases match TRBD2. The CDR3 loop spans 14 amino acids. The V segment lost 5 bases and the J segment 4 bases; nucleotides outside the gene matches: 7. Germline loops: CDR1 SNHLY, CDR2 FYNNEI. CDR3 in amino acids: CASSPATGGETQYF. The DNA of the CDR3 is TGTGCCAGCAGTCCAGCCACGGGGGGAGAGACCCAGTACTTC. The variable domain in full, completed from reference TRBV2 and TRBJ2-5, reads EPEVTQTPSHQVTQMGQEVILRCVPISNHLYFYWYRQILGQKVEFLVSFYNNEISEKSEIFDDQFSVERPDGSNFTLKIRSTKLEDSAMYFCASSPATGGETQYFGPGTRLLVL.

This clonotype was observed once. The V and J genes are TRBV5-1 and TRBJ1-1; 8 bases align to TRBD1. J gave up 1 base and V 4 bases, and 6 bases lay outside the gene matches. The CDR3 loop spans 15 amino acids. Germline V gene data show CDR1 as SGHRS and CDR2 as YFSETQ. The CDR3 loop is CASSVGQVTNTEAFF. DNA of the CDR3: TGCGCCAGCAGCGTGGGACAGGTGACGAACACTGAAGCTTTCTTT. Full variable domain (missing parts from reference TRBV5-1 and TRBJ1-1): KAGVTQTPRYLIKTRGQQVTLSCSPISGHRSVSWYQQTPGQGLQFLFEYFSETQRNKGNFPGRFSGRQFSNSRSEMNVSTLELGDSALYLCASSVGQVTNTEAFFGQGTRLTVV.

The chain has TRBV7-9 and TRBJ2-5, with D unresolved. This CDR3 is 15 amino acids long. V was pared by 5 bases and J by 2 bases, with 15 bases between. Germline CDR1 SEHNR, CDR2 FQNEAQ (reference sequence). Here the CDR3 reads CASSPTSSVQETQYF. The CDR3 DNA is TGTGCCAGCAGCCCCACCTCTAGTGTTCAAGAGACCCAGTACTTC.

V and J are TRBV3-1 and TRBJ2-2; weak D call: TRBD2 (6 bases). Looked up from germline, CDR1 is LGHDT and CDR2 is YNNKEL (reference sequence). This CDR3 contains 15 residues. V was pared by 0 bases and J by 2 bases, with 7 bases between. The CDR3 nucleotides are TGTGCCAGCAGCCAAGATAGCGGAAACACCGGGGAGCTGTTTTTT. Its translation is CASSQDSGNTGELFF.

CDR3 loop: CAWSGRVGNTIYF. The CDR3 DNA follows: TGTGCCTGGAGTGGGAGGGTCGGAAACACCATATATTTT. V is TRBV30 and J is TRBJ1-3; the D is unclear. Germline V gene lookup returns CDR1 GTSNPN and CDR2 SVGIG (reference sequence). With 1 base removed from V and 4 bases from J, the gap between germline ends came to 8 bases. The CDR3 has 13 residues.

This clonotype was seen only a few times. J is TRBJ2-7 and V is TRBV6-5; D is possibly TRBD2 (5 bases). This CDR3 has 14 residues. Germline values: CDR1 MNHEY, CDR2 SVGAGI. V shed 2 bases and J shed 5 bases, with 13 bases lying between them. The CDR3 protein is CASSYPGDDNEQYF. The CDR3, as DNA: TGTGCCAGCAGTTACCCCGGGGATGACAACGAGCAGTACTTC.

This clonotype appeared a few times. The gene calls are TRBV11-3 and TRBJ2-7; D remains ambiguous. Trimming removed 7 bases at V and 0 bases at J, with 10 bases between. Germline values: CDR1 SGHNT, CDR2 YENEEA. The CDR3 has 13 amino acids. CDR3 residues: CASTGRSSYEQYF. In DNA, the CDR3 is TGTGCCAGCACTGGCCGATCCTCCTACGAGCAGTACTTC. The full variable domain, its missing parts supplied by reference TRBV11-3 and TRBJ2-7, is EAGVVQSPRYKIIEKKQPVAFWCNPISGHNTLYWYLQNLGQGPELLIRYENEEAVDDSQLPKDRFSAERLKGVDSTLKIQPAELGDSAVYLCASTGRSSYEQYFGPGTRLTVT.

DNA of the CDR3: TGTGCCAGCAGCCAAGATTATGGCGGGGCGGGGTCAGATACGCAGTATTTT. Encoded protein: CASSQDYGGAGSDTQYF. V is TRBV4-2 and J is TRBJ2-3; D perhaps matches TRBD2 (6 bases). CDR1 is LGHNA and CDR2 is YNFKEQ in the germline V gene. Trimming removed 0 bases at V and 4 bases at J, with 17 bases between. The CDR3 is 17 residues long.